This is a list of T cell receptor beta chains from one sample in a study of vaccination effects on CD4 cells after COVID-19. Their antigen targets remain unknown. Clones were read by immunoSEQ multiplex PCR, and TCRdb kept only the in-frame ones, dropping some. The repertoire consists of under 75,000 clones, with 80% occurring once and the leading ten covering about 12%. The sequencing here drew on CD4+ T cells from PBMCs cultured with SARS-CoV-2 spike peptides, taken before COVID-19 vaccination. Every receptor here comes from a human donor who received a COVID-19 vaccine. Each CDR3 is given with its conserved first and last residue. The D gene is left open where the match is weak. The listing skips clone size in some rows; elsewhere it reads once, few, many or a size class.

v_gene	abundance	d_gene	j_gene	len	CDR3nt	CDR3aa
TRBV19	-	TRBD2	TRBJ2-5	16	TGTGCCAGTAGTAGGAGTGGGACTAGCTACCGGGAGACCCAGTACTTC	CASSRSGTSYRETQYF
TRBV24-1	few	-	TRBJ2-1	15	TGTGCCACCAGTGATACTGGGACCTCCTACAATGAGCAGTTCTTC	CATSDTGTSYNEQFF
TRBV24-1	-	-	TRBJ2-1	12	TGTGCCACCCAGGCAGGGAGGAATGAGCAGTTCTTC	CATQAGRNEQFF
TRBV6-5	-	TRBD1	TRBJ1-5	13	TGTGCCAGCAGCAACAGGGGGCTTCAGCCCCAGCATTTT	CASSNRGLQPQHF
TRBV9	-	-	TRBJ2-6	20	TGTGCCAGCAGCCCGAGCCCCGAGGTGGGGCTCGGAACTGGGGCCAACGTCCTGACTTTC	CASSPSPEVGLGTGANVLTF
TRBV30	-	-	TRBJ2-3	13	TGTGCCTGCTCTAGGGGGGGGTCCGGGACGCAGTATTTT	CACSRGGSGTQYF
TRBV4-2	-	-	TRBJ2-5	12	TGTGCCAGCAGCCAAGATCCGGAGACCCAGTACTTC	CASSQDPETQYF
TRBV20-1	-	-	TRBJ1-1	11	TGCAGTGCTAGAGATCTCAGTGAAGCTTTCTTT	CSARDLSEAFF
TRBV24-1	-	-	TRBJ2-5	14	TGTGCCACCAGCCAGAACAGGGATCAGGAGACCCAGTACTTC	CATSQNRDQETQYF
TRBV6-5	-	TRBD1	TRBJ1-6	15	TGTGCCAGCAGTTACTCGGGACAGGGTTATTCACCCCTCCACTTT	CASSYSGQGYSPLHF
TRBV9	-	-	TRBJ1-1	13	TGTGCCAGCAGCCCTTCGGGGAACACTGAAGCTTTCTTT	CASSPSGNTEAFF
TRBV15	few	-	TRBJ1-6	14	TGTGCCACCAGCAGAGAGGGGGCTAATCCACCCCTCCACTTT	CATSREGANPPLHF
TRBV15	-	-	TRBJ2-5	15	TGTGCCACCAGCATTCGGACGGGGATCCAAGAGACCCAGTACTTC	CATSIRTGIQETQYF
TRBV4-3	once	-	TRBJ1-2	15	TGCGCCAGCAGCCAAGGAGGGACGGCCTTGCGGGGCTACACCTTC	CASSQGGTALRGYTF
TRBV5-4	-	TRBD1	TRBJ1-5	14	TGTGCCAGCAGCGAGGGACAGGGGGGACAGCCCCAGCATTTT	CASSEGQGGQPQHF
TRBV7-3	-	-	TRBJ2-1	15	TGTGCCAGCAGCTTAGGGTTGGGGTTCTACAATGAGCAGTTCTTC	CASSLGLGFYNEQFF
TRBV19	-	-	TRBJ1-3	16	TGTGCCAGTAGTAGCGACAGCAAAATCTCTGGAAACACCATATATTTT	CASSSDSKISGNTIYF
TRBV4-1	few	-	TRBJ1-5	16	TGCGCCAGCAGCCAGTACCCCGGACAGCAGGTCCAGCCCCAGCATTTT	CASSQYPGQQVQPQHF
TRBV12-5	-	-	TRBJ2-6	15	TGTGCTAGTGGTTTGGCCGGAGGAGGGTCAGGCGTCCTGACTTTC	CASGLAGGGSGVLTF
TRBV30	-	-	TRBJ1-2	14	TGTGCCTGGAGAGGCAGTCCTTCTAACTATGGCTACACCTTC	CAWRGSPSNYGYTF
TRBV7-2	-	-	TRBJ2-5	14	TGTGCCAGCAGCTTAGTGGACAGACAAGAGACCCAGTACTTC	CASSLVDRQETQYF
TRBV19	-	-	TRBJ1-2	16	TGTGCCAGTAGTACCGGGACTTCATCACCTAACTATGGCTACACCTTC	CASSTGTSSPNYGYTF
TRBV7-8	-	-	TRBJ1-4	16	TGTGCCAGCAGCTTGGTTCGTTCCAGCTTCGGTGAAAAACTGTTTTTT	CASSLVRSSFGEKLFF
TRBV19	-	TRBD1	TRBJ1-6	14	TGTGCCAGTAGTACTACAGGGGGAAATTCACCCCTCCACTTT	CASSTTGGNSPLHF
TRBV7-3	-	TRBD2	TRBJ2-3	18	TGTGCCAGCAGCTTAAGAGGTAAGCGGGGGGGCGGGGCAGATACGCAGTATTTT	CASSLRGKRGGGADTQYF
TRBV30	-	-	TRBJ2-3	14	TGTGCCTGGAGTGTGTACACTAGCACAGATACGCAGTATTTT	CAWSVYTSTDTQYF
TRBV18	-	TRBD1	TRBJ1-6	15	TGTGCCAGCTCACCCATGACAGGGAATAATTCACCCCTCCACTTT	CASSPMTGNNSPLHF
TRBV5-4	-	TRBD2	TRBJ2-5	15	TGTGCCAGCAGCCGTGCAGCGGGGGACCAAGAGACCCAGTACTTC	CASSRAAGDQETQYF
TRBV6-5	-	TRBD1	TRBJ1-5	13	TGTGCCAGCAGGGGGACAGGGGGGCAGCCCCAGCATTTT	CASRGTGGQPQHF
TRBV7-3	-	-	TRBJ2-3	14	TGTGCCAGCAGCTTAAGGCAGGGGTCAGATACGCAGTATTTT	CASSLRQGSDTQYF
TRBV3-1/TRBV3-2	-	-	TRBJ1-3	13	TGTGCCAGCAGCCAGGGGGTAGGAAACACCATATATTTT	CASSQGVGNTIYF
TRBV5-1	-	-	TRBJ1-2	15	TGCGCCAGCAGCTTGTATGGCAGGGTCGACTATGGCTACACCTTC	CASSLYGRVDYGYTF
TRBV5-1	-	TRBD1	TRBJ2-3	15	TGCGCCAGCAGGGAGGACAGGGGGCTCGCAGATACGCAGTATTTT	CASREDRGLADTQYF
TRBV2	once	-	TRBJ2-3	13	TGTGCCAGCAGTACGACATTCACAGATACGCAGTATTTT	CASSTTFTDTQYF
TRBV7-2	-	TRBD1	TRBJ2-1	14	TGTGCCAGCAGCTCAACAGGGGCTCGGAATGAGCAGTTCTTC	CASSSTGARNEQFF
TRBV3-1/TRBV3-2	-	TRBD1	TRBJ1-2	15	TGTGCCAGCAGCCAAGGGGCAGGGGGCGCCTATGGCTACACCTTC	CASSQGAGGAYGYTF
TRBV7-3	-	-	TRBJ2-1	13	TGTGCCAGCAGCTTCAACCCCGACAATGAGCAGTTCTTC	CASSFNPDNEQFF
TRBV6-2/TRBV6-3	few	-	TRBJ1-5	13	TGTGCCAGCAGTTACGGGACGAATCAGCCCCAGCATTTT	CASSYGTNQPQHF
TRBV7-9	-	TRBD1	TRBJ2-3	17	TGTGCCAGCAGCTGGGACCCACGGCAGGGGGTTTCAGATACGCAGTATTTT	CASSWDPRQGVSDTQYF
TRBV29-1	-	TRBD1	TRBJ1-4	15	TGCAGCGTTGATTTGCTGACAGGGCCTAATGAAAAACTGTTTTTT	CSVDLLTGPNEKLFF
TRBV4-3	-	-	TRBJ2-1	17	TGCGCCAGCAGCCAAGATCCGTCGGGGGTGGCCTACAATGAGCAGTTCTTC	CASSQDPSGVAYNEQFF
TRBV27	-	-	TRBJ1-6	16	TGTGCCAGCAGCCCCGGGGGACTCCCTGGGAATTCACCCCTCCACTTT	CASSPGGLPGNSPLHF
TRBV24-1	few	-	TRBJ2-1	14	TGTGCCACCAGTTCGCAGTTTATACTTAGTGAGCAGTTCTTC	CATSSQFILSEQFF
TRBV6-4	-	-	TRBJ1-1	15	TGTGCCAGCAGCCTAGACAGGATCGGGAACACTGAAGCTTTCTTT	CASSLDRIGNTEAFF
TRBV7-2	-	TRBD1	TRBJ1-4	16	TGTGCCAGCAGCTCCGCCGGGACAGGGGAGCGAGAAAAACTGTTTTTT	CASSSAGTGEREKLFF
TRBV7-9	-	-	TRBJ2-2	15	TGTGCCAGCAGCTTGGCTCAGGACGACACCGGGGAGCTGTTTTTT	CASSLAQDDTGELFF
TRBV28	-	-	TRBJ1-1	12	TGTGCCAGCAGTTCCCCTCGTTCTGAAGCTTTCTTT	CASSSPRSEAFF
TRBV5-4	-	TRBD1	TRBJ1-2	18	TGTGCCAGCAGCTTGGGGGGGTGGCAGGGGGCGGTTGGCTATGGCTACACCTTC	CASSLGGWQGAVGYGYTF
TRBV5-1	once	-	TRBJ1-4	14	TGCGCCAGCAGCTTGGGGCAGGGGACTGAAAAACTGTTTTTT	CASSLGQGTEKLFF
TRBV29-1	-	-	TRBJ1-5	15	TGCAGCGTTGAAGATCCAAGGAGGAGCAATCAGCCCCAGCATTTT	CSVEDPRRSNQPQHF
TRBV28	-	-	TRBJ1-1	15	TGTGCCAGCAGTTCCCCTCCGGTAGGGAACACTGAAGCTTTCTTT	CASSSPPVGNTEAFF